The 30 T cell receptor beta chains listed next were all sequenced from one sample in a study of T cells expressing NK-cell markers. No DNA is given; TCRdb re-called the 5' RACE reads and lists each CDR3 protein once. Its table records over 150,000 distinct CDR3 sequences. Specimen: blood T cells: a sorted CD56 or NKG2C T cell subset, CD4+ or CD8+ T cells, or bulk PBMC T cells (not recorded which). The source of these receptors is a woman between 50 and 59 years old in good health.

The J gene is TRBJ2-7, the V gene TRBV9; TCRdb proposes TRBD2, but this gene call is untestable without DNA. Germline V gene sequence: CDR1 SGDLS, CDR2 YYNGEE. The CDR3 spans 14 residues. The CDR3 reads CASSVTGGSYEQYF.

This sequence joins TRBV4-1 and TRBJ2-3; no DNA is available, so the TRBD2 call from TCRdb remains unchecked. The CDR3 sequence is 17 residues long. The germline V gene has CDR1 MGHRA and CDR2 YSYEKL. CDR3 sequence reads: CASSHPTGLAGSDTQYF.

The rearrangement uses TRBV2 and TRBJ2-7. Germline CDR1 is SNHLY and CDR2 is FYNNEI. This CDR3 is 12 amino acids long. The CDR3 loop reads CASSRLSYEQYF.

This chain connects TRBV27 to TRBJ2-2. Germline CDR1 reads MNHEY; CDR2 reads SMNVEV (reference sequence). This CDR3 is 14 amino acids long. The CDR3 sequence is CASRDAVVFGELFF.

The J gene is TRBJ2-2, the V gene TRBV11-1; TCRdb designates TRBD2, a call that cannot be tested without DNA. The CDR3 contains 15 residues. Looked up from germline, CDR1 is SGHAT and CDR2 is FQDESV (reference sequence). The CDR3 sequence is CASSLAGGSAGELFF.

The chain links TRBV25-1 to TRBJ2-4; TCRdb lists TRBD1, though no DNA is available to test this call. Germline V gene lookup returns CDR1 MGHDK and CDR2 SYGVNS. The CDR3 sequence is 11 residues long. The CDR3 region is CASRKGAARYF.

This chain uses TRBV11-2 with TRBJ2-1; no DNA is available, so the TRBD2 call from TCRdb remains unchecked. The CDR3 runs to 17 residues. CDR1 SGHAT and CDR2 FQNNGV come from the germline V gene. The CDR3 loop is CASSPLPREGVGNEQFF.

The chain carries TRBV19 and TRBJ2-1; TCRdb's D call of TRBD1 is untestable without DNA. The V gene's germline CDR1 is LNHDA and CDR2 SQIVND (reference sequence). CDR3 length: 11 residues. The CDR3 spells CATKTGNEQFF.

V gene TRBV7-9 combines with J gene TRBJ2-7. The CDR3 has 14 residues. The germline CDR1 and CDR2 sequences are SEHNR and FQNEAQ (reference sequence). The CDR3 is CASSLANMNYEQYF.

The rearrangement links TRBV13 to TRBJ2-3; checking the TCRdb D call of TRBD2 is not possible without DNA. Germline loops: CDR1 PRHDT, CDR2 FYEKMQ (reference sequence). This CDR3 contains 16 residues. The CDR3 loop reads CASSFWREGKTDTQYF.

V usage is TRBV11-2 and J usage is TRBJ2-7. From germline, CDR1 is SGHAT and CDR2 FQNNGV. The CDR3 contains 15 residues. CDR3 loop: CASSLAPGGSYEQYF.

The V call is TRBV25-1, the J call TRBJ2-5. The CDR3 has 13 residues. Germline assignment: CDR1 MGHDK and CDR2 SYGVNS. Here the CDR3 reads CASRPRSQETQYF.

CDR3 residues: CASSLQGQGYNEQFF. The chain employs TRBV27 and TRBJ2-1; TCRdb picks TRBD1, but there is no DNA to check that call. The CDR3 has 15 amino acids. Germline V gene lookup returns CDR1 MNHEY and CDR2 SMNVEV (reference sequence).

The chain couples TRBV7-2 to TRBJ2-1. CDR3 length: 14 residues. Germline assignment: CDR1 SGHTA and CDR2 FQGNSA. The CDR3 loop reads CASSLVDWRPEQFF.

The genes are TRBV15 and TRBJ1-1. CDR1 and CDR2 (germline): LNHNV, YYDKDF (reference sequence). The CDR3 spans 12 residues. The CDR3 protein is CATSLRGGKAFF.

This chain uses TRBV15 with TRBJ2-3; TCRdb's D call, TRBD2, is unchecked because there is no DNA. Germline V CDR1 and CDR2: LNHNV, YYDKDF (reference sequence). This CDR3 is built from 14 residues. The CDR3 sequence: CATSKAGGLDTQYF. The variable domain in full, with the rest retrieved from reference TRBV15 and TRBJ2-3, is DAMVIQNPRYQVTQFGKPVTLSCSQTLNHNVMYWYQQKSSQAPKLLFHYYDKDFNNEADTPDNFQSRRPNTSFCFLDIRSPGLGDTAMYLCATSKAGGLDTQYFGPGTRLTVL.

The chain couples TRBV6-5 to TRBJ2-1. This CDR3 has 14 amino acids. Germline V CDR1 and CDR2: MNHEY, SVGAGI. CDR3 amino acids: CASSRAFSYNEQFF.

This chain links TRBV4-1 with TRBJ1-6; with no DNA, the TCRdb D assignment of TRBD1 cannot be verified. CDR3 length: 16 amino acids. The germline V gene encodes CDR1 MGHRA and CDR2 YSYEKL. The CDR3 is CASSQDWGTVGSPLHF.

The chain joins TRBV7-9 to TRBJ1-1. This CDR3 is built from 14 residues. From germline, CDR1 is SEHNR and CDR2 FQNEAQ (reference sequence). CDR3: CASSLDSVNTEAFF. Combining the CDR3 with reference TRBV7-9 and TRBJ1-1 gives the whole variable domain DTGVSQNPRHKITKRGQNVTFRCDPISEHNRLYWYRQTLGQGPEFLTYFQNEAQLEKSRLLSDRFSAERPKGSFSTLEIQRTEQGDSAMYLCASSLDSVNTEAFFGQGTRLTVV.

The rearrangement uses TRBV14 and TRBJ2-3; TCRdb designates TRBD1, a call that cannot be tested without DNA. The CDR3 is 15 residues long. Per the germline V gene, CDR1 is SGHDN and CDR2 is FVKESK. CDR3 amino acids: CASSQWGAGTDTQYF.

The rearrangement uses TRBV2 and TRBJ2-3. This CDR3 spans 17 amino acids. Germline V gene lookup returns CDR1 SNHLY and CDR2 FYNNEI. CDR3 region: CASSEPGEATSTDTQYF.

This chain links TRBV12-3 or TRBV12-4 with TRBJ2-2. The CDR3 covers 14 residues. The CDR3 is CATQRGTKTGELFF.

The chain employs TRBV20-1 and TRBJ1-4; as DNA is missing, the TRBD1 call by TCRdb cannot be tested. CDR1 is DFQATT, CDR2 SNEGSKA, per germline (reference sequence). This CDR3 has 14 residues. CDR3 sequence reads: CSAIGTALNEKLFF.

V and J are TRBV6-6 and TRBJ2-1; TCRdb proposes TRBD2, but this gene call is untestable without DNA. The CDR3 has 15 residues. Germline CDR1 and CDR2: MNHNY and SVGAGI (reference sequence). CDR3 sequence: CASSPLAGGPNEQFF.

The rearrangement joins TRBV4-1 to TRBJ2-2; TCRdb's assignment of TRBD2 cannot be checked, as there is no DNA. Germline V lookup: CDR1 MGHRA, CDR2 YSYEKL. The CDR3 consists of 16 residues. CDR3 sequence reads: CASSQFRSPNTGELFF.

V and J are TRBV7-9 and TRBJ2-1; with no DNA, the TCRdb D assignment of TRBD2 cannot be verified. The germline V gene encodes CDR1 SEHNR and CDR2 FQNEAQ (reference sequence). There are 16 residues in the CDR3. The CDR3: CASSLVAGPAYNEQFF.

CDR3 in amino acids: CSARSVADNEQFF. The rearrangement links TRBV29-1 to TRBJ2-1; the TCRdb call, TRBD2, lacks DNA for checking. The germline gives CDR1 SQVTM, CDR2 ANQGSEA. This CDR3 comprises 13 residues.

The chain recombines TRBV27 with TRBJ2-1; the TCRdb D gene call, TRBD2, has no DNA to confirm it. The CDR3 runs to 16 residues. Per the germline V gene, CDR1 is MNHEY and CDR2 is SMNVEV (reference sequence). The CDR3 here is CASSPLPFIDYNEQFF.

The CDR3: CATASGIGEQFF. The chain has TRBV15 and TRBJ2-1; no DNA is available, so the TRBD2 call from TCRdb remains unchecked. The CDR3 has 12 amino acids. Germline values: CDR1 LNHNV, CDR2 YYDKDF (reference sequence).

CDR3 amino acids: CASSIDGTGGGEQYF. The chain is built from TRBV19 and TRBJ2-7; lacking DNA, the TRBD1 call made by TCRdb goes unchecked. CDR1 is LNHDA and CDR2 is SQIVND in the germline V gene (reference sequence). The CDR3 runs to 15 residues.